This T cell receptor (beta chain) stems from a study of shared clonotypes between healthy human individuals. The study's findings and limits: The sharing of 5% to 6.5% of naive CD4 clonotypes was seen across a handful of donors.

On sorted subsets, replicate PCRs used about 180 ng DNA, or about 30,000 T cell genomes. The table came from immunoSEQ multiplex PCR; TCRdb's copy has only in-frame clones and leaves some out. The table includes approximately 2,200,000 clones, under 95% detected once. About this clone itself: Its antigen remains unidentified.

The V and J ends lost 0 bases and 7 bases, in that order; junction bases with no gene match: 8. Per the germline V gene, CDR1 is MNHEY and CDR2 is SMNVEV (reference sequence). This CDR3 has 16 residues. Terminally differentiated effector memory CD45RA+ cells were excluded from the naive CD8 cells, which were CD45RO-negative and positively selected for CCR7. Source material: naive CD8+ T cells from PBMCs. The chain recombines TRBV27 with TRBJ2-1; 8 bases align to TRBD2. The TCR sequence derives from a man aged 18 to 30 in good health. Some clones in this sample may be carry-over from other donors' samples. CDR3 region: CASSLSAGDFENEQFF. The CDR3 DNA follows: TGTGCCAGCAGTTTATCAGCGGGAGACTTCGAAAATGAGCAGTTCTTC.